These 6 T cell receptor beta chains were sequenced from one sample in a study of blood T cell repertoires in COVID-19. TCRdb's copy holds only in-frame clones and misses some; the assay was immunoSEQ multiplex PCR. The table has about 49,000 clones, about 85% seen once; the top ten hold 5%. The specimen was peripheral blood. These receptors all stem from a man in his forties with active COVID-19.

This chain joins TRBV5-1 and TRBJ1-1; D ambiguous. V lost 0 bases, J lost 1 base, and 7 bases lay in between. The CDR3 sequence is 14 residues long. CDR1 SGHRS and CDR2 YFSETQ come from the germline V gene. In nucleotides, the CDR3 is TGCGCCAGCAGCTTGGAACCGAGGAACACTGAAGCTTTCTTT. This encodes CASSLEPRNTEAFF.

This chain uses TRBV6-1 with TRBJ2-7; D remains ambiguous. V was pared by 1 base and J by 2 bases, with 12 bases between. The CDR3 covers 15 residues. Germline CDR1 and CDR2: MNHNS and SASEGT. As DNA, the CDR3 is TGTGCCAGCAGTGAAGGTGCAGGTGCAGCCTACGAGCAGTACTTC. This translates into CASSEGAGAAYEQYF.

V usage is TRBV7-3 and J usage is TRBJ2-5; TRBD2 aligns across 8 bases. Germline V gives CDR1 SGHTA, CDR2 FQGTGA. CDR3 size: 15 residues. Unmatched junction bases numbered 8, after V lost 3 bases and J lost 5 bases. DNA for the CDR3: TGTGCCAGCAGCTTCCGCGGGAGGCTAAGGGAGACCCAGTACTTC. Amino acid sequence: CASSFRGRLRETQYF.

This clone was observed a single time. The chain recombines TRBV6-1 with TRBJ2-7; 8 nucleotides line up with TRBD1. The CDR3 runs to 15 residues. V lost 0 bases to trimming and J lost 2 bases; unmatched junction nucleotides: 3. The germline V gene has CDR1 MNHNS and CDR2 SASEGT. The CDR3 is CASSEAGTGTYEQYF. In DNA, the CDR3 is TGTGCCAGCAGTGAAGCTGGGACAGGCACCTACGAGCAGTACTTC.

The chain uses TRBV6-5 and TRBJ1-1, with 9 bases identical to TRBD1. This CDR3 spans 15 amino acids. V gave up 6 bases and J gave up 5 bases; unmatched junction bases: 10. CDR1 and CDR2 from the germline V gene are MNHEY and SVGAGI. CDR3 coding DNA: TGTGCCAGCAGCTTCATGGACAGGGGCGATACTGAAGCTTTCTTT. This codes for CASSFMDRGDTEAFF.

V usage is TRBV5-4 and J usage is TRBJ2-2; 7 nucleotides line up with TRBD1. In germline, CDR1 is SGHNT, CDR2 YYREEE (reference sequence). CDR3 length equals 15 residues. Germline trimming cut 4 bases from V and 6 bases from J; bases unmatched to any gene: 9. The CDR3, as DNA: TGTGCCAGCAGCACCAGACAGGGTTCGGCCGGGGAGCTGTTTTTT. Translation gives CASSTRQGSAGELFF.